Shown below are 6 T cell receptor beta chains from a single sample sequenced in a study of cytomegalovirus exposure and HLA in healthy donors. PCR was performed using 60 Vbeta and 13 Jbeta primers. Profiling relied on immunoSEQ multiplex PCR, and the TCRdb table lists in-frame clones only, not all of them. Counted here are about 150,000 clones, 79% occurring once; the ten biggest clones make up 7.5% to 9%. Sequencing input: PBMCs. The receptors were sampled from a man aged 25 to 45 in good health and CMV-seropositive.

This chain joins TRBV15 and TRBJ2-1, with D possibly being TRBD2 (6 bases). Trimming pared 1 base from V and 6 bases from J, leaving 13 bases between. This CDR3 comprises 15 residues. The germline V gene encodes CDR1 LNHNV and CDR2 YYDKDF (reference sequence). The CDR3 spells CATSRGDSQFNEQFF. CDR3 bases: TGTGCCACCAGCAGAGGGGACTCGCAGTTCAATGAGCAGTTCTTC.

V and J are TRBV11-2 and TRBJ2-3; tentatively, D is TRBD2 (7 bases). The CDR3 runs 19 residues. Germline CDR1 is SGHAT and CDR2 is FQNNGV. V was cut by 4 bases and J by 3 bases, with 26 bases left in between. The CDR3 reads CASSSPLAGEPGATDTQYF. In DNA, the CDR3 is TGTGCCAGCAGCTCCCCCCTCGCGGGGGAACCGGGGGCGACAGATACGCAGTATTTT.

The chain is built from TRBV11-1 and TRBJ2-2, with a possible D match to TRBD2 (7 bases). The CDR3 is made up of 13 amino acids. V was pared by 8 bases and J by 3 bases, with 10 bases between. Germline V gives CDR1 SGHAT, CDR2 FQDESV (reference sequence). CDR3 loop: CASVGGDTGELFF. The CDR3 bases are TGTGCCAGCGTAGGGGGGGACACCGGGGAGCTGTTTTTT.

The rearrangement joins TRBV9 to TRBJ2-1, with 11 bases aligning to TRBD2. The CDR3 contains 15 residues. J lost 4 bases, V lost 3 bases, and 3 bases had no gene match. Germline V gene sequence: CDR1 SGDLS, CDR2 YYNGEE. CDR3 loop: CASSGGTSGYNEQFF. The CDR3 DNA sequence: TGTGCCAGCAGCGGGGGGACTAGCGGATACAATGAGCAGTTCTTC.

The chain combines TRBV6-5 with TRBJ2-1; 10 nucleotides line up with TRBD2. This CDR3 contains 16 residues. J was trimmed by 3 bases and V by 2 bases; bases with no gene match: 4. Germline V lookup: CDR1 MNHEY, CDR2 SVGAGI. This CDR3 is CASSYPRTSGYNEQFF. The DNA of the CDR3 is TGTGCCAGCAGTTACCCCAGGACTAGCGGCTACAATGAGCAGTTCTTC.

This clone has just a few counts. This rearrangement joins TRBV6-5 to TRBJ2-7, with D perhaps matching TRBD1 (6 bases). Per germline, CDR1 MNHEY and CDR2 SVGAGI. There are 15 residues in the CDR3. Trimming took 5 bases from V and 1 from J, leaving 15 bases between them. The DNA for the CDR3 is TGTGCCAGCAGTGGGGGCTCCTTCCAATCCTACGAGCAGTACTTC. It specifies CASSGGSFQSYEQYF.